Shown below are 9 T cell receptor beta chains from a single sample sequenced in a study of CD8+CD57+ T cells in acquired aplastic anemia. Using genomic DNA as the template, TCR beta VDJ and CDR3 profiling was carried out. One entry per CDR3 protein results from TCRdb running MiXCR on the reads. The sample lists around 170,000 distinct CDR3 sequences, 35% to 50% occurring once. Sequencing input: sorted CD4+, CD8+, or CD8+CD57+ T cells (not recorded which) from PBMCs. Receptor source: a human donor in good health.

The V call is TRBV7-2, the J call TRBJ2-7; D possibly corresponds to TRBD1 (6 bases). V was pared by 5 bases and J by 6 bases, with 14 bases between. The V gene's germline CDR1 is SGHTA and CDR2 FQGNSA. CDR3 size: 13 residues. The CDR3 loop reads CASSPTGRIEQYF. The CDR3 nucleotides read TGTGCCAGCAGCCCTACAGGGAGAATCGAGCAGTACTTC.

This chain connects TRBV28 to TRBJ2-5, with a tentative D call TRBD2 (6 bases). There are 14 residues in the CDR3. The V end lost 3 bases, the J end lost 7 bases, and 15 bases lay between the germline ends. Germline CDR1 and CDR2: MDHEN and SYDVKM. CDR3 in amino acids: CASSFRRRGRTQYF. In DNA, the CDR3 is TGTGCCAGCAGTTTTCGCCGTCGGGGGAGGACCCAGTACTTC.

This chain connects TRBV7-3 to TRBJ2-5; 10 nucleotides match TRBD2. The germline CDR1 and CDR2 sequences are SGHTA and FQGTGA. V trimming: 5 bases; J trimming: 4 bases; junction bases outside the gene matches: 16. The CDR3 sequence is 18 residues long. CDR3 residues: CASSPLAGALGGLETQYF. CDR3 bases: TGTGCCAGCAGCCCGCTAGCGGGGGCCCTGGGGGGGTTAGAGACCCAGTACTTC. Supplemented by reference TRBV7-3 and TRBJ2-5, the full variable domain reads GAGVSQTPSNKVTEKGKYVELRCDPISGHTALYWYRQSLGQGPEFLIYFQGTGAADDSGLPNDRFFAVRPEGSVSTLKIQRTERGDSAVYLCASSPLAGALGGLETQYFGPGTRLLVL.

J is TRBJ2-1 and V is TRBV12-3 or TRBV12-4; TRBD2 matches at 10 bases. CDR3 length: 14 amino acids. Trimming cost V 6 bases and J 8 bases; bases outside gene matches: 7. CDR3 loop: CASRLAGVNDEQFF. CDR3 DNA: TGTGCCAGCAGGCTAGCGGGAGTTAACGATGAGCAGTTCTTC.

This clonotype was seen a few times. The V and J genes are TRBV20-1 and TRBJ2-7, with 8 bases that match TRBD1. Germline CDR1 DFQATT, CDR2 SNEGSKA (reference sequence). The CDR3 has 16 amino acids. J lost 3 bases, V lost 6 bases, and 16 bases had no gene match. The chain's CDR3 is CSAFPLGGTGYYEQYF. CDR3 coding DNA: TGCAGTGCCTTCCCCCTCGGCGGGACAGGTTACTACGAGCAGTACTTC.

V and J are TRBV15 and TRBJ1-5; D uncertain. The length of the CDR3 is 17 residues. Per germline, CDR1 LNHNV and CDR2 YYDKDF (reference sequence). Trimming removed 2 bases at V and 3 bases at J, with 17 bases between. In DNA, the CDR3 is TGTGCCACCAGCAGATCCAAAAGAGTAGGAGCCAATCAGCCCCAGCATTTT. Translating it yields CATSRSKRVGANQPQHF. Based on the CDR3 plus reference TRBV15 and TRBJ1-5, the full variable domain is DAMVIQNPRYQVTQFGKPVTLSCSQTLNHNVMYWYQQKSSQAPKLLFHYYDKDFNNEADTPDNFQSRRPNTSFCFLDIRSPGLGDTAMYLCATSRSKRVGANQPQHFGDGTRLSIL.

This clonotype was counted ten times or more. V and J are TRBV20-1 and TRBJ1-1, with D possibly TRBD1 on 6 matching bases. The CDR3 consists of 12 residues. Germline CDR1 and CDR2: DFQATT and SNEGSKA (reference sequence). Trimming shortened V by 6 bases and J by 10 bases, and 18 bases separated the two germline ends. CDR3 sequence (DNA): TGCAGTGCGTCCGACAGGCGCGGGGGAGCTTTCTTT. Protein: CSASDRRGGAFF.

This clonotype came up many times. The CDR3 DNA follows: TGTGCCAGCAGCAGGGACAGGAACACTGAAGCTTTCTTT. Amino acids: CASSRDRNTEAFF. This chain links TRBV28 with TRBJ1-1; the match to TRBD1 covers 7 bases. V lost 6 bases to trimming and J lost 1 base; unmatched junction nucleotides: 2. Germline loops: CDR1 MDHEN, CDR2 SYDVKM. The CDR3 length is 13 residues.

This clonotype was recorded many times. The chain couples TRBV11-2 to TRBJ2-5, with 14 positions matching TRBD2. CDR1 and CDR2 from the germline V gene are SGHAT and FQNNGV. This CDR3 spans 19 amino acids. Unmatched junction bases numbered 12, after V lost 0 bases and J lost 6 bases. In DNA form, the CDR3 reads TGTGCCAGCAGCTTAGAGGGGACTAGCGGGAGCGGACTCATGAAGACCCAGTACTTC. Residues: CASSLEGTSGSGLMKTQYF.